This T cell receptor beta chain originates from a study of a mutant IDH1 vaccine in newly diagnosed glioma (dated by TCRdb to about 2021). For the wider study: Vaccination was initiated 4-6 weeks after radiotherapy alone, or concurrently with temozolomide cycles in the chemotherapy-containing groups. The week-35 safety follow-up was designated visit V12, and the week-47 end of study was designated visit V13. Of the approximately 33 patients who were treated, about 60% were male and roughly 38% were female, and the mean age was roughly 40 years. Longitudinal TCRB deep sequencing was performed for some 25 treated patients wherever samples were available for exploratory analyses. Before enrollment, most patients had been given radiochemotherapy with temozolomide as standard therapy, while the rest had received either radiotherapy alone or temozolomide alone. Six visits were used for peripheral blood collection: V03 (baseline), V05, V07, V10, V12 and V13.

With respect to this clone: Its recognized antigen is unknown. Base qualities are missing; no much larger clone stands one base away.

Taken from cysteine to phenylalanine, the CDR3 has 15 residues. The read is trimmed to its CDR3 DNA, 45 bases read in frame from base 1. According to the germline V gene, CDR1 reads KGHSH and CDR2 reads LQKENI. V is pared back by 2 bases and J by 0 bases, with 8 bases lying between the germline termini. The sample's time point label is to be understood as: week 47, end of study. Each vaccine dose was 300 ug of a 20-mer mutant IDH1 peptide in Montanide, given subcutaneously with topical imiquimod. Eight vaccinations were administered to patients in weeks 1, 3, 5, 7, 11, 15, 19 and 23, corresponding to visits V03 through V10. All donors had newly diagnosed IDH1-mutant astrocytomas of WHO grade 3 or 4 that showed loss of nuclear ATRX. The samples were drawn from NOA16, a multicentre, single-arm, open-label phase I trial in Germany that tested a mutant IDH1 peptide vaccine in humans for the first time. Genomic DNA for TCRB sequencing was extracted from EDTA blood using the DNeasy Blood and Tissue Kit.

Library creation used the immunoSEQ multiplex PCR assay. Rearranged TCR beta chain sequences were amplified with the hsTCRB Kit following the manufacturer's protocol. TCRB libraries were sequenced on an Illumina MiSeq. The original methods were these. Demultiplexing, trimming and gene mapping were performed with the kit vendor's proprietary platform. Imported from immuneACCESS, the table was reduced by TCRdb to in-frame sequences with V and J called. These copies leave out some clones; in studies compared against another copy, an unresolved V gene accounts for under half, and the cause of the remainder is not known. That table furnishes V, J and clone size, whereas the DNA furnished D and trimming. In all, the sample holds about 59,000 clones, and around 83% of those were seen once. The ten largest clones represent 3.8% of the sample. Findings and caveats that apply to the study as a whole: Pseudoprogression appeared unrelated to alterations in the top peripheral T cell clonotypes detected by TCRB sequencing. Immune responses induced by the vaccine were seen in around 93% of patients across multiple MHC alleles. According to the authors, sample limitations meant that analyses of patient blood samples could not be reproduced. Availability determined which PBMC samples were chosen for TCRB deep sequencing.

The sequences come from PBMCs, collected from a glioma patient whose treatment included an IDH1 peptide vaccine. The clonotype comes from a man aged 30-40 years with glioma. The rearrangement combines TRBV18 with TRBJ1-3; the D gene is not confidently resolved. Here is the DNA: TGTGCCAGCTCACCAATTCCGGCCTCTGGAAACACCATATATTTT. The resulting protein is CASSPIPASGNTIYF. Here the CDR3 is joined to the reference TRBV18 and TRBJ1-3 genes, and the full variable domain is: NAGVMQNPRHLVRRRGQEARLRCSPMKGHSHVYWYRQLPEEGLKFMVYLQKENIIDESGMPKERFSAEFPKEGPSILRIQQVVRGDSAAYFCASSPIPASGNTIYFGEGSWLTVV.